The text below deals with one TCR beta chain. The specificity of this receptor is unknown. The record has no base qualities; no much larger clone is one base away. These data are taken from a study of cytomegalovirus exposure and HLA in healthy donors (dated by TCRdb to the late 2010s). In terms of the full investigation: According to an earlier analysis of a few hundred of the donors, 150 million to 200 million T cells yielded roughly 100 million unique TCR beta sequences and about 300 Gb of sequence data. To decide whether each TCR beta V gene segment behaved as functional or pseudogenic, an earlier analysis of several hundred of the donors relied on high-throughput TCR beta sequencing. An early release that covered several hundred HLA-typed donors contained around 330 gigabases of sequencing data and some 87 million unique TCR sequences. A later genetic analysis used genome-wide SNP genotypes for 398 of the 666 donors, treating that subset as a discovery cohort. A later analysis re-analyzed previously published TCR beta repertoires from about 600 donors and added high-resolution HLA genotyping to study TCR occurrence patterns. The study was designed to test whether signatures of past pathogen exposure could be identified by cataloging public T cell receptors. About five DR-DQ haplotypes were handled as single units for association and clustering because linkage in the cohort was strong. Rather than using new phenotypic data, the later analysis identified candidate immune exposures from TCR beta sequences and from how often those sequences occurred across donors. To predict cytomegalovirus infection status, the study combined high-throughput TCR immunosequencing, statistical association of individual TCRs with disease status, and machine learning. On average, around 240,000 unique TCR beta nucleotide sequences were sequenced per donor among fewer than 500 genotyped donors of the cohort, with roughly a sixth of those sequences being non-productive. Among the roughly 400 genotyped donors, around 81% belonged to the genetic ancestry cluster associated with self-reported Caucasian donors. Every discovery cohort repertoire had been produced on one sequencing platform. The study profiled the T cell repertoires of about 720 subjects by immunosequencing and related them to cytomegalovirus serostatus. In addition to the first cohort of about 650 subjects, a separate validation cohort of 100 to 150 different subjects was used. Typing coverage varied by locus: about 629-640 donors for A, B, C, DRB1 and DQB1; around 560 for DQA1; around 610 for DPA1; roughly 470 for DPB1. HLA typing covered class I and class II loci at four-digit resolution. Alongside the repertoire data, information on donor age, sex, ethnicity and CMV serostatus was compiled. Overall results and qualifications from the work: Across donors, most TCR sequences were observed very rarely, whereas some public TCRs were present in many individuals. Fewer than 20 rarely observed V segments, including chromosome 9 orphons, were excluded from the earlier analysis of several hundred of the donors because counts were too low. The study listed 150 to 200 TCR beta chains as associated with cytomegalovirus. A later genetic analysis reported fewer N-insertions in productive TCRs among donors in an Asian-associated ancestry cluster than the roughly 670-donor mean. The cohort was sequenced for TCR beta chains only, and without alpha or paired-chain data the features that could be detected were limited. At a false discovery rate of 0.05, a later analysis linked under 20,000 TCR beta sequences to specific HLA alleles. Because HLA typing was missing for some donors at each locus, association tests included only the typed subset. In a later analysis, several top co-occurrence clusters were reported to appear linked to parvovirus B19, influenza, CMV and Epstein-Barr virus. A cluster of highly shared sequence variants was judged likely to be a technical artifact of the sequencing pipeline. The only immune exposure information available for the cohort was CMV serostatus. A further reported finding was that TCR beta sequences accurately predicted the HLA-A and HLA-B alleles for most subjects in the first cohort. It was suggested by the authors that the approach could potentially be generalized to other disease states and immunological phenotypes. A later analysis found that most CMV-associated TCR beta chains appeared HLA-restricted, with HLA associations seemingly driven largely by CMV exposure. When HLA alleles, especially DR and DQ, strongly co-occurred, TCR associations were difficult to assign to individual alleles. According to a later analysis, TCR association rates differed among HLA loci, with DRB1 alleles showing the most associated TCRs and HLA-C alleles showing the fewest. The presence/absence analyses assumed that sequencing depth was roughly uniform across donors, and that assumption may not be true. In an earlier analysis of approximately 590 of the donors, most TCR beta V segments appeared in productive rearrangements about 87% or about 30% of the time, broadly matching IMGT annotations. Linkage disequilibrium might explain the correlated functional status among segregating V segments, but an unknown experimental factor could not be excluded. The classifier was reported to diagnose cytomegalovirus status with high specificity and sensitivity in both the original and validation cohorts. Compared with equally common non-associated chains, HLA-associated TCR beta chains in a later analysis were more clonally expanded and had lower generation probabilities. The 87-base-pair reads could not distinguish some IMGT-functional V segments, including TRBV6-2 and TRBV6-3, so those segments were excluded. A later genetic analysis associated a missense DCLRE1C variant with V-gene and J-gene trimming of TCR beta chains, and an independent cohort replicated the association. A few of the identified cytomegalovirus-associated TCR beta chains were confirmed in vitro to be specific for cytomegalovirus antigens.

Library preparation was by the immunoSEQ multiplex PCR assay. For the multiplex PCR, a mixture combining 60 forward primers for TCR Vbeta segments and 13 reverse primers for TCR Jbeta segments was used. The CDR3 region of rearranged TCR beta genes was amplified from genomic DNA by a multiplex PCR assay. The amplified TCR beta libraries were sequenced on the Illumina HiSeq System as 87-base-pair reads. Processing in the source paper ran as follows. Across the roughly 700 repertoires, a later analysis counted around 80 million unique TCR beta chains, 9 million to 14 million of which were shared by at least two donors. To remove PCR and sequencing errors, raw reads were error-corrected and collapsed into unique sequences using a nearest-neighbor algorithm that merged closely related sequences. V, D and J gene segments were assigned by aligning CDR3 sequences to IMGT reference sequences. For a sequence to be retained, a match of at least six nucleotides to both a V gene segment and a J gene segment was required. Rearrangements were called productive when the CDR3 lacked stop codons and stayed in frame with V and J; all others were non-productive. Following IMGT convention, CDR3 was defined as the stretch from the second conserved V-encoded cysteine to the conserved J-encoded phenylalanine. Sequences without an unambiguous match to a single V gene segment were excluded from the earlier analysis of about 600 of the donors. An earlier analysis of about 590 of the donors classified V segments as functional when productive rearrangements were above 56.7% and as segregating when the standard deviation between donors was above 5%. To diagnose cytomegalovirus status from the catalog of TCR beta chain sequences, a statistical classification framework was built. In a later analysis, V and J genes were assigned by comparing TCR nucleotide sequences against IMGT/GENE-DB human TR gene sequences. In a later analysis, CDR3 sequences and most-parsimonious VDJ recombination scenarios were assigned using the TCRdist pipeline. In a later analysis, each TCR beta chain was defined by its CDR3 amino acid sequence together with its V-gene family, and reads lacking a unique V-gene family were excluded. In a later analysis, 450 to 600 highly shared, low-generation-probability nucleotide sequences were removed to address suspected cross-contamination and a sequencing artifact. A later analysis calculated a clonal expansion index for each public chain from normalized within-repertoire ranks of inferred template counts. Generation probabilities in a later analysis came from a VDJ recombination model fitted to out-of-frame rearrangements, and those results were checked against IGoR. In a later analysis, TCR-TCR, TCR-HLA and TCR-CMV co-occurrence was scored with hypergeometric tests, and a repertoire-size bias correction was applied to TCR pairs. False discovery rates were estimated in a later analysis by permuting HLA or CMV assignments 20 times. In a later analysis, co-occurring TCRs were grouped with DBSCAN, and TCRdist sequence similarity was added when clustering was performed within HLA-allele-positive subsets. Co-occurrence clustering excluded repertoires with fewer than 30,000 or more than 120,000 public chains, plus five with anomalous nucleotide sharing. The clones in this table, taken by TCRdb from immuneACCESS, are in-frame only. Not every clone is retained; where verified, under half of the shortfall comes from an unresolved V gene, and the cause of the rest is unknown. That table supplies the V and J calls and clone size; D and trimming were determined from the DNA. A total of 150,000 to 200,000 clones appear in this sample, roughly four fifths of them only once. The leading ten clones occupy 3.5% to 5% of the sample.

The cohort consisted of 600 to 750 healthy bone marrow donors. At the time of sampling, all cohort members were nominally healthy, though unrecorded immune exposures were likely present. The donor was CMV seropositive and was included in the group of 270 or so seropositive cohort members. Each donor provided a peripheral blood sample, and peripheral blood mononuclear cells were used for TCR beta sequencing. Genomic DNA was extracted from the blood cell samples with the Qiagen DNeasy Blood Extraction Kit. At the junction V is shortened by 1 base and J by 9 bases; bases outside the gene matches: 11. Sequences MNHEY (CDR1) and SVGAGI (CDR2) are obtained from the germline V gene. From the cysteine through the phenylalanine, the CDR3 covers 16 amino acids. CDR3 DNA is the only sequence kept; it has 48 bases, read in frame from the first base.

The chain employs TRBV6-5 and TRBJ2-3, with TRBD2 identical over 9 junction bases. This receptor was taken from a man aged 45-65 years in good health and CMV-seropositive. Input material: PBMCs. The DNA is TGTGCCAGCAGTTACTTTAGCGGGGGCTTATCTGGAACGCAGTATTTT. Its protein is CASSYFSGGLSGTQYF.